Listed here are 19 T cell receptor beta chains from one sample, sequenced in a study of T cell responses to AZD1222 COVID-19 vaccine. TCRdb keeps only in-frame clones here, not all; method: immunoSEQ multiplex PCR. The profile shows roughly 120,000 clones, 92% of them singletons. The source material was peripheral blood, sampled on day 0 of AZD1222 vaccination. All receptors derive from an adult in good health.

In DNA, the CDR3 is TGTGCCACCAGCAGCCCCTATAGACAGGGGACTGAAGCTTTCTTT. It codes for CATSSPYRQGTEAFF. This chain connects TRBV15 to TRBJ1-1, with TRBD1 identical over 8 bases. The junction had 8 bases not matched to a gene; V was cut back by 3 bases and J by 5 bases. Per germline, CDR1 LNHNV and CDR2 YYDKDF (reference sequence). The CDR3 consists of 15 residues.

The V gene is TRBV10-3, the J gene TRBJ2-1, with D possibly being TRBD1 (6 bases). The length of the CDR3 is 15 residues. Germline V gene sequence: CDR1 ENHRY, CDR2 SYGVKD. Trimming removed 6 bases from V and 5 bases from J, with 17 bases in between. CDR3 amino acids: CAIREQGPRNNEQFF. DNA for the CDR3: TGTGCCATCAGAGAACAGGGCCCGCGGAACAATGAGCAGTTCTTC.

This clone occurred once. V usage is TRBV18 and J usage is TRBJ1-6, with D possibly being TRBD1 (6 bases). Trimming shortened V by 4 bases and J by 6 bases, and 13 bases separated the two germline ends. Germline CDR1 reads KGHSH; CDR2 reads LQKENI. The CDR3 totals 15 residues. CDR3 in DNA: TGTGCCAGCTCACAGGACAGAGTTCCTAATTCACCCCTCCACTTT. It specifies CASSQDRVPNSPLHF.

A single count supports this clone. The V gene is TRBV4-1, the J gene TRBJ1-1, with TRBD1 matching over 7 bases. The V and J ends lost 0 bases and 3 bases, in that order; junction bases with no gene match: 4. This CDR3 region has 15 residues. Germline V gene lookup returns CDR1 MGHRA and CDR2 YSYEKL. Written as DNA, the CDR3 is TGCGCCAGCAGCCAAGAACTCGGACAGGACACTGAAGCTTTCTTT. Residues: CASSQELGQDTEAFF.

The CDR3 nucleotides are TGTGCCAGCAGTTGGAAGGGACAGGGGCATGGCTACACCTTC. Translating gives CASSWKGQGHGYTF. The V call is TRBV7-2, the J call TRBJ1-2; 10 bases agree with TRBD1. The V gene's germline CDR1 is SGHTA and CDR2 FQGNSA. V lost 6 bases, J lost 6 bases, and 7 bases stayed unmatched. This CDR3 comprises 14 residues.

CDR3 amino acids: CASSGDRGDGYTF. The CDR3 nucleotides are TGTGCCAGCAGCGGCGACAGGGGTGATGGCTACACCTTC. J is TRBJ1-2 and V is TRBV7-9; TRBD1 agrees at 8 bases. Trimming removed 5 bases from V and 6 bases from J; junction bases left unmatched: 5. From germline, CDR1 is SEHNR and CDR2 FQNEAQ (reference sequence). The CDR3 has 13 amino acids.

J is TRBJ1-3 and V is TRBV19; D not resolved. Germline V gives CDR1 LNHDA, CDR2 SQIVND (reference sequence). The ends were cut back, 5 bases at V and 1 base at J, with 9 bases in the middle. This CDR3 contains 14 residues. The CDR3 DNA reads as TGTGCCAGTAGTGGACGGGGATCTGGAAACACCATATATTTT. This codes for CASSGRGSGNTIYF.

This clone was seen a few times. The V gene is TRBV4-3, the J gene TRBJ1-4; 9 positions match TRBD1. CDR1 is LGHNA and CDR2 is YSLEER in the germline V gene. Trimming took 4 bases from V and 12 from J; bases not matched to a gene: 18. The CDR3 covers 17 residues. The CDR3 loop is CASSPGPGTGSGGELFF. The CDR3 nucleotides read TGCGCCAGCAGCCCCGGTCCCGGGACAGGGTCGGGGGGTGAACTGTTTTTT.

The rearrangement uses TRBV4-1 and TRBJ2-1; TRBD1 agrees at 10 bases. J was trimmed by 2 bases and V by 4 bases; bases with no gene match: 2. The CDR3 consists of 15 residues. From germline, CDR1 is MGHRA and CDR2 YSYEKL. The CDR3 DNA reads TGCGCCAGCAGCCTAGGGACAGGGGCCTACAATGAGCAGTTCTTC. This encodes CASSLGTGAYNEQFF.

V and J are TRBV19 and TRBJ2-1; 11 bases align to TRBD2. J was trimmed by 4 bases and V by 6 bases; bases with no gene match: 20. The CDR3 sequence is 20 residues long. The germline CDR1 and CDR2 sequences are LNHDA and SQIVND (reference sequence). DNA of the CDR3: TGTGCCAGTAGCCCCGGGGACGGAATGACTAGCGGGATAAATTACAATGAGCAGTTCTTC. Residues: CASSPGDGMTSGINYNEQFF.

V and J are TRBV7-9 and TRBJ1-5; D call uncertain. The CDR3 is 15 amino acids. The germline CDR1 and CDR2 sequences are SEHNR and FQNEAQ (reference sequence). Trimming cost V 4 bases and J 10 bases, with 20 bases left between them. The chain's CDR3 is CASSYGRVIERPQHF. The CDR3 DNA reads TGTGCCAGCAGCTATGGCAGAGTAATTGAGAGACCCCAGCATTTT. Filled out from reference TRBV7-9 and TRBJ1-5, the complete variable domain reads DTGVSQNPRHKITKRGQNVTFRCDPISEHNRLYWYRQTLGQGPEFLTYFQNEAQLEKSRLLSDRFSAERPKGSFSTLEIQRTEQGDSAMYLCASSYGRVIERPQHFGDGTRLSIL.

The chain couples TRBV30 to TRBJ1-1; D not certain. The CDR3 is 12 amino acids. Per the germline V gene, CDR1 is GTSNPN and CDR2 is SVGIG (reference sequence). For the CDR3, the DNA is TGTGTATCTGCAGGCGCGAACACTGAAGCTTTCTTT. Amino acid sequence: CVSAGANTEAFF.

The chain joins TRBV4-1 to TRBJ1-2; unclear D gene. Germline-derived CDR1 and CDR2 are MGHRA and YSYEKL. The V end lost 0 bases, the J end lost 5 bases, and 10 bases lay between the germline ends. There are 14 residues in the CDR3. The CDR3 reads CASSQESGAYGYTF. Written as DNA, the CDR3 is TGCGCCAGCAGCCAAGAATCAGGAGCTTATGGCTACACCTTC.

The V and J genes are TRBV19 and TRBJ1-5; 7 nucleotides align to TRBD1. Germline V gene sequence: CDR1 LNHDA, CDR2 SQIVND (reference sequence). The CDR3 runs 15 residues. After removal of 8 bases from V and 3 bases from J, the junction contained 10 bases not matched to a gene. The CDR3 region is CASVNRGIVNQPQHF. The DNA for the CDR3 is TGTGCCAGTGTCAACAGGGGAATTGTCAATCAGCCCCAGCATTTT.

The rearrangement joins TRBV9 to TRBJ2-5; D is uncertain. Germline loops: CDR1 SGDLS, CDR2 YYNGEE. Deletions cut 8 bases from V and 4 bases from J, with 6 bases between. This CDR3 has 10 amino acids. In DNA form, the CDR3 reads TGTGCCAGTACAGTAGAGACCCAGTACTTC. It specifies CASTVETQYF.

The genes are TRBV4-3 and TRBJ1-5; D is uncertain. This CDR3 comprises 14 residues. Trimming shortened V by 0 bases and J by 9 bases, and 12 bases separated the two germline ends. Germline lookup yields CDR1 LGHNA and CDR2 YSLEER. The CDR3 region has the DNA TGCGCCAGCAGCCAAGATTCGGGGAATGGGCCCCAGCATTTT. Encoded protein: CASSQDSGNGPQHF.

The chain has TRBV5-5 and TRBJ1-2, with a tentative D call TRBD1 (5 bases). The CDR3 is made up of 18 amino acids. The germline CDR1 and CDR2 sequences are SGHKS and YYEKEE (reference sequence). With 1 base removed from V and 2 bases from J, the gap between germline ends came to 21 bases. For the CDR3, the DNA is TGTGCCAGCAGCTTGTACCGGGACCGAGGACTCGGGAACTATGGCTACACCTTC. It is translated as CASSLYRDRGLGNYGYTF.

The chain links TRBV1 to TRBJ2-7. TRBV1 is a known pseudogene. This CDR3 spans 13 amino acids. CDR3 sequence reads: CTSSRGTTDEQYF. The DNA of the CDR3 is TGCACCAGCAGCCGGGGAACCACCGACGAGCAGTACTTC.

Remarks on this clone: This same CDR3 is encoded by further DNA sequences in the sample. The chain employs TRBV9 and TRBJ2-7; D not resolved. The CDR3 runs to 14 residues. Germline loops: CDR1 SGDLS, CDR2 YYNGEE. Trimming took off 0 bases at V and 0 bases at J, with 7 bases between the two ends. CDR3 amino acids: CASSVGVSSYEQYF. The CDR3 region has the DNA TGTGCCAGCAGCGTAGGGGTCAGCTCCTACGAGCAGTACTTC.